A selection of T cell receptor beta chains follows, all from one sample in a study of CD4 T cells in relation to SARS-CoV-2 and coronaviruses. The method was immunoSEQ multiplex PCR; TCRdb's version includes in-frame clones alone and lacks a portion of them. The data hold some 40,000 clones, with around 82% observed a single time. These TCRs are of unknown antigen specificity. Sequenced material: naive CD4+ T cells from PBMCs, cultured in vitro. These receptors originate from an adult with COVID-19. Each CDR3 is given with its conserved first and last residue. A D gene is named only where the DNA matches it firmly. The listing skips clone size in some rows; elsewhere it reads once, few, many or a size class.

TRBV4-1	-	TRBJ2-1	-	TGCGCCAGCAGCCACCCGATCTACAATGAGCAGTTCTTC	CASSHPIYNEQFF
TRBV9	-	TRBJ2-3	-	TGTGCCAGCAGCGAGTGGGGGACCCAAGATACGCAGTATTTT	CASSEWGTQDTQYF
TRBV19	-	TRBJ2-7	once	TGTGCCAGTAGTATATTGGGATACGAGCAGTACTTC	CASSILGYEQYF
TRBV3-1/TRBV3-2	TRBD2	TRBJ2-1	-	TGTGCCAGCAGCCAGCGGGGGGTAGCGGGAAAACACAATGAGCAGTTCTTC	CASSQRGVAGKHNEQFF
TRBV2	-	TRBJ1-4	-	TGTGCCAGCAGTGAATTGTCAGGGACTAATGAAAAACTGTTTTTT	CASSELSGTNEKLFF
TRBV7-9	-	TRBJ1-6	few	TGTGCCAGCACCAAGCCGGGGGGCGATTTCTATAATTCACCCCTCCACTTT	CASTKPGGDFYNSPLHF
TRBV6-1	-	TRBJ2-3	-	TGTGCCAGCAGTGAAGTGGGGGGAGATACGCAGTATTTT	CASSEVGGDTQYF
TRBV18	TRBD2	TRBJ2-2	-	TGTGCCAGCTCCCCGGGACTAGCGGTGAACACCGGGGAGCTGTTTTTT	CASSPGLAVNTGELFF
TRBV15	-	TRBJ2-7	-	TGTGCCACCAGCAGAGATTTGGGCAGATCCTACGAGCAGTACTTC	CATSRDLGRSYEQYF
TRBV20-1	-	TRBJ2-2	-	TGCAGTGCTAGAAAAACCGGGGAGCTGTTTTTT	CSARKTGELFF
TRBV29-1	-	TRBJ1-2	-	TGCAGCGTTGCAGTGAGTGAAACTATGTCTGGCTACACCTTC	CSVAVSETMSGYTF
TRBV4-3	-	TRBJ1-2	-	TGCGCCAGCAGCCCGGTTGTCACAGAGAACTATGGCTACACCTTC	CASSPVVTENYGYTF
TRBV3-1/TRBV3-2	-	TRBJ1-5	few	TGTGCCAGCAGCCAAGATCTAAGGGAGCCCCAGCATTTT	CASSQDLREPQHF
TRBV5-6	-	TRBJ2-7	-	TGTGCCAGCAGCTTGGCCTTGGTTAGGGGGACGGTTTCCTACGAGCAGTACTTC	CASSLALVRGTVSYEQYF
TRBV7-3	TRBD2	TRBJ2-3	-	TGTGCCAGCAGCTACGCCGGGACTAGCGGGAGTGCAGATACGCAGTATTTT	CASSYAGTSGSADTQYF
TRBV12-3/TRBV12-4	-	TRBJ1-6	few	TGTGCCAGCAGTTTAGGGAGGGTTTCACCCCTCCACTTT	CASSLGRVSPLHF
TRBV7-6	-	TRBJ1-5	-	TGTGCCAGCAGCAAAGGAGGTTCCGATAGCAATCAGCCCCAGCATTTT	CASSKGGSDSNQPQHF
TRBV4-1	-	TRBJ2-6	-	TGCGCCAGCAGCCAGCTAGGACGTGTTAACTCTGGGGCCAACGTCCTGACTTTC	CASSQLGRVNSGANVLTF
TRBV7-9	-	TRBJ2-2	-	TGTGCCAGCAGCTTAGGCGTAACGACCGGGGAGCTGTTTTTT	CASSLGVTTGELFF
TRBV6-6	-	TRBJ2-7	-	TGTGCCAGCACCGGTGCTAGCCCCATCTCCTACGAGCAGTACTTC	CASTGASPISYEQYF
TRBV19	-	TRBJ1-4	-	TGTGCCAGTCGAAACAGCCCAACTAATGAAAAACTGTTTTTT	CASRNSPTNEKLFF
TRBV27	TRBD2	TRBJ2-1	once	TGTGCCAGCAGTCCCCTTTCCGTTCGGACTAGTGGCCGGACCTCCTACAATGAGCAGTTCTTC	CASSPLSVRTSGRTSYNEQFF
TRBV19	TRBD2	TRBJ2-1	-	TGTGCCAGTAGGGGGGAGACTAGCGGGAGGCTCAATGAGCAGTTCTTC	CASRGETSGRLNEQFF
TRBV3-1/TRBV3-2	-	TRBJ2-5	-	TGTGCCAGCAGCCTAATGGACCAAGAGACCCAGTACTTC	CASSLMDQETQYF
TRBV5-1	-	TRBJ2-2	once	TGCGCCAGCAGCTTGCTTCAGGGGAGCACCGGGGAGCTGTTTTTT	CASSLLQGSTGELFF
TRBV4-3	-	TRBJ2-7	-	TGCGCCAGCAGCCAAGATCTAGCCTCCTCCTACGAGCAGTACTTC	CASSQDLASSYEQYF
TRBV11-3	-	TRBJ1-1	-	TGTGCCAGCAGCTTATCGGGGAACACTGAAGCTTTCTTT	CASSLSGNTEAFF
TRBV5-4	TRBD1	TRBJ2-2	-	TGTGCCAGCAGCACAACAGGGGGTGCGAACACCGGGGAGCTGTTTTTT	CASSTTGGANTGELFF
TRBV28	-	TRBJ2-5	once	TGTGCCAGCAGTAATTACCAAGAGACCCAGTACTTC	CASSNYQETQYF
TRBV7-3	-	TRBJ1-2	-	TGTGCCAGCAGCTTTGAACAGGGAGGTGGCTACACCTTC	CASSFEQGGGYTF
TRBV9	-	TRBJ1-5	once	TGTGCCAGCAGCGTAGGAAGCGGGCCCCAGCATTTT	CASSVGSGPQHF
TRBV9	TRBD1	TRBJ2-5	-	TGTGCCAGCAGCGACAGGACAGGGGGCGGGGAGACCCAGTACTTC	CASSDRTGGGETQYF
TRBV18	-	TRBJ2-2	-	TGTGCCAGCTCACCACCCCAGTCCCGCACCGGGGAGCTGTTTTTT	CASSPPQSRTGELFF
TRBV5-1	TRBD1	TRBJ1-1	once	TGCGCCAGCAGCGCGGGACAGGTTAATACTGAAGCTTTCTTT	CASSAGQVNTEAFF
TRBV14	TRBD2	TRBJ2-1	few	TGTGCCAGCAGCCATTTTGGTAGCGGGAGTATCGATGAGCAGTTCTTC	CASSHFGSGSIDEQFF
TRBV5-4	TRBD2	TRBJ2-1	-	TGTGCCAGCAGCTTGCGACTAGCGCACAATGAGCAGTTCTTC	CASSLRLAHNEQFF
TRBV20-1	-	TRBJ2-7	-	TGCAGTGCTAGTTCGAACTACGAGCAGTACTTC	CSASSNYEQYF
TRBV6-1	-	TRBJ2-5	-	TGTGCCAGCAGTGAAGTTCTCTTCGCAGGGAGGGAGACCCAGTACTTC	CASSEVLFAGRETQYF
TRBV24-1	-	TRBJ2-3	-	TGTGCCACCAGTGATCCCACCCAAGGCACAGATACGCAGTATTTT	CATSDPTQGTDTQYF
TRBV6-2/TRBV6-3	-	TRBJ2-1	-	TGTGCCAGCAGTTATGGGGGCTTACGGGCCAGTTACAATGAGCAGTTCTTC	CASSYGGLRASYNEQFF
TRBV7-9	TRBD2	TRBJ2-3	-	TGTGCCAGCAGCCTCTGGGGCGGGAGGAGTGGTGCAGATACGCAGTATTTT	CASSLWGGRSGADTQYF
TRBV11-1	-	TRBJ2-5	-	TGTGCCAGCAGCTTAGATAGGTTCCTCCAAGAGACCCAGTACTTC	CASSLDRFLQETQYF
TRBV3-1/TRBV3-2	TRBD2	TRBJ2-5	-	TGTGCCAGCAGCCAAGTAGCGGGCAACCAAGAGACCCAGTACTTC	CASSQVAGNQETQYF
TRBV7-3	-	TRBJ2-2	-	TGTGCCAGCAGCTTCCTCCTAGGAGCCGGGGAGCTGTTTTTT	CASSFLLGAGELFF
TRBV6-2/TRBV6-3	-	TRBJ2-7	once	TGTGCCAGCAGTTACTCGAGGGGAGGCTACGAGCAGTACTTC	CASSYSRGGYEQYF
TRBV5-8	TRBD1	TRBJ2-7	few	TGTGCCAGCAGCTTCGGGACAGCTTCCATCCGATACACCTACGAGCAGTACTTC	CASSFGTASIRYTYEQYF
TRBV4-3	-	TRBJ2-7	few	TGCGCCAGCAGCCAAGGGTGGGGCTACGAGCAGTACTTC	CASSQGWGYEQYF
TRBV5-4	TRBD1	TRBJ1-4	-	TGTGCCAGCAGCTTGGGAGGTCGGGACAGGGGTTCTGAAAAACTGTTTTTT	CASSLGGRDRGSEKLFF
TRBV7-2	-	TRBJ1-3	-	TGTGCCAGCAGCGCGACAGTTTTTTCTGGAAACACCATATATTTT	CASSATVFSGNTIYF
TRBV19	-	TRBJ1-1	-	TGTGCCAGTAACAGTATTAACACTGAAGCTTTCTTT	CASNSINTEAFF
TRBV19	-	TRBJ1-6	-	TGTGCCAGTGCGGACTATAATTCACCCCTCCACTTT	CASADYNSPLHF
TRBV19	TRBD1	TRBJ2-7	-	TGTGCCAGTAGTATTTCCCTCTTCGGGACAGCCGCATACGAGCAGTACTTC	CASSISLFGTAAYEQYF
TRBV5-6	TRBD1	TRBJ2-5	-	TGTGCCAGCAGCCGGACAGGAAGGGAGACCCAGTACTTC	CASSRTGRETQYF
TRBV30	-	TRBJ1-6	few	TGTGCCTGGAACAACAGGGCGGATAATTCACCCCTCCACTTT	CAWNNRADNSPLHF